This section outlines one T cell receptor beta chain sequence together with its context. Antigen specificity is unknown. In the same sample, other DNA sequences code for this CDR3. A CD45RA+ naive subset and a CD45RA-negative memory subset were split from CD4+ cells. The data are from a study of shared clonotypes between healthy human individuals. Study context: The donor group consisted of a couple of women and a few men, aged 18 to 49. Study conclusions and caveats: Estimated richness was generally greater in naive than memory subsets.

CDR1 and CDR2 from the germline V gene are MNHEY and SVGAGI. The CDR3 consists of 15 residues. The germline V and J ends were trimmed by 4 bases and 2 bases, with 12 bases remaining between them. Assay runs were performed at deep level. Produced via immunoSEQ multiplex PCR; TCRdb's table is partial and in-frame only. The data contain roughly 1,500,000 clones, 98% of them seen just once; the ten biggest clones take up under 0.45%. The receptor was derived from a man between 25 and 39 years old in good health. The gene calls are TRBV6-5 and TRBJ2-1; the D is unclear. The sample consisted of naive CD4+ T cells sorted from blood. Stated subset: CD45RA+ positively selected. CDR3 sequence: CASSSSGGAYNEQFF. DNA for the CDR3: TGTGCCAGCAGTTCGTCGGGTGGAGCCTACAATGAGCAGTTCTTC.